The sequence of this T cell receptor (beta chain) was determined in a study of T-cell memory formation after mild COVID-19. Study findings and constraints: Day 15 to 85 contracting clones showed balanced CD4/CD8; day 15 to 37 expanders favored CD4+. Cross-reactive memory seemingly joined, as some responding clones were found in pre-infection memory. Those CD4+ clones that contracted were mainly in CM and EM (CD8+ ones in EMRA). There was no confirmation that second-wave clones peaking on day 37 were SARS-CoV-2 specific.

The ends were cut back, 3 bases at V and 4 bases at J, with 9 bases in the middle. The CDR3 contains 14 residues. Germline V CDR1 and CDR2: LNHDA, SQIVND (reference sequence). TCRdb fed the 5' RACE reads into MiXCR, producing one record per CDR3 protein. The data contain over 250,000 distinct CDR3 sequences, roughly 15% of them seen just once; the ten biggest clones take up over 20%. With regard to this clonotype: Its antigen is still unknown.

Material for sequencing was PBMCs or a T cell subset sorted from them (not recorded which). The V call is TRBV19, the J call TRBJ2-2; weak D call: TRBD1 (6 bases). This clonotype was sampled from a man in his late teens or twenties who had mild COVID-19 (a few samples of this study predate the infection). Cell type and time point are not known. CDR3 in amino acids: CASSIGQSTGELFF. DNA for the CDR3: TGTGCCAGTAGTATTGGACAGTCCACCGGGGAGCTGTTTTTT.